These 25 T cell receptor beta chains were sequenced from one sample in a study of blood T cell repertoires in COVID-19. Only in-frame clones appear in the TCRdb table, and some are missing; sequencing was by immunoSEQ multiplex PCR. The sample shows some 120,000 clones, over 75% of them seen only once. Sequenced: peripheral blood. The receptors stem from a human donor with active COVID-19. The donor label of this sample is uncertain.

V usage is TRBV23-1 and J usage is TRBJ2-5; D perhaps matches TRBD2 (6 bases). TRBV23-1 is an ORF, and what it does is uncertain. V gave up 8 bases and J gave up 4 bases, with 20 bases separating them. The CDR3 is 15 amino acids. For the CDR3, the DNA is TGCGCCAGCGGGTCCATTCGGGGGTGGAGAGAGACCCAGTACTTC. This gives the protein CASGSIRGWRETQYF.

The chain recombines TRBV12-3 or TRBV12-4 with TRBJ2-7; D might be TRBD1 (6 bases). V was shortened by 4 bases and J by 6 bases, with 13 bases between the two germline ends. This CDR3 has 13 amino acids. The CDR3 nucleotides read TGTGCCAGCAGTTCCGGGACAAGGGGCGAGCAGTACTTC. Amino acid sequence: CASSSGTRGEQYF.

This rearrangement joins TRBV27 to TRBJ2-7, with D possibly TRBD1 on 7 matching bases. V lost 4 bases and J lost 3, with 28 bases in between. The CDR3 runs 19 residues. CDR1 is MNHEY, CDR2 SMNVEV, per germline (reference sequence). The CDR3 DNA sequence: TGTGCCAGCAGTTCCCTTGTCCCCGGATACGCAGGGGGGTACTACGAGCAGTACTTC. Residues: CASSSLVPGYAGGYYEQYF.

The J gene is TRBJ2-5, the V gene TRBV6-5; 10 nucleotides align to TRBD2. V was clipped by 7 bases and J by 2 bases; unmatched bases: 1. CDR1 and CDR2 from the germline V gene are MNHEY and SVGAGI. The CDR3 spans 13 residues. The CDR3 DNA sequence: TGTGCCAGCATAGCGGGGGGACAAGAGACCCAGTACTTC. Its protein product is CASIAGGQETQYF.

This clone was counted a few times. The chain recombines TRBV5-6 with TRBJ1-2; 7 bases fit TRBD1. The germline CDR1 and CDR2 sequences are SGHDT and YYEEEE. V dropped 4 bases and J dropped 7; count of bases not matched to a gene: 7. The CDR3 is 13 residues long. The CDR3 protein is CASSPTGLGGYTF. The CDR3 DNA is TGTGCCAGCAGCCCGACAGGGTTGGGTGGCTACACCTTC. The full variable domain, rest sourced from reference TRBV5-6 and TRBJ1-2, is DAGVTQSPTHLIKTRGQQVTLRCSPKSGHDTVSWYQQALGQGPQFIFQYYEEEERQRGNFPDRFSGHQFPNYSSELNVNALLLGDSALYLCASSPTGLGGYTFGSGTRLTVV.

The chain recombines TRBV20-1 with TRBJ1-2; D ambiguous. The CDR3 consists of 16 residues. Trimming took 3 bases from V and 5 from J, leaving 22 bases between them. Germline CDR1 reads DFQATT; CDR2 reads SNEGSKA (reference sequence). In nucleotides, the CDR3 is TGCAGTGCTAGTGTCGTGATGACCGGGATTCAATATGGCTACACCTTC. Translated: CSASVVMTGIQYGYTF.

The chain has TRBV5-6 and TRBJ1-4; 8 bases map to TRBD1. This CDR3 contains 17 residues. In germline, CDR1 is SGHDT, CDR2 YYEEEE. V dropped 1 base and J dropped 1; count of bases not matched to a gene: 6. The CDR3 bases are TGTGCCAGCAGCTTGCTAGAGACAGGGGAAACTAATGAAAAACTGTTTTTT. Amino acid sequence: CASSLLETGETNEKLFF.

The CDR3 spells CATSIAPTTVNSPLHF. CDR3 coding DNA: TGTGCCACCAGCATTGCTCCGACAACCGTAAATTCACCCCTCCACTTT. The V and J genes are TRBV15 and TRBJ1-6; D uncertain. CDR1 and CDR2 (germline): LNHNV, YYDKDF (reference sequence). This CDR3 contains 16 residues. The V end lost 4 bases, the J end lost 7 bases, and 17 bases lay between the germline ends.

This rearrangement joins TRBV7-9 to TRBJ2-5, with 9 nucleotides matching TRBD1. V lost 4 bases to trimming and J lost 1 base; unmatched junction nucleotides: 7. CDR1 SEHNR and CDR2 FQNEAQ come from the germline V gene (reference sequence). This CDR3 is 16 amino acids long. In DNA, the CDR3 is TGTGCCAGCAGCTATGGGACAGGGAGAACCCAAGAGACCCAGTACTTC. Its protein is CASSYGTGRTQETQYF. Full variable domain (rest looked up from reference TRBV7-9 and TRBJ2-5): DTGVSQNPRHKITKRGQNVTFRCDPISEHNRLYWYRQTLGQGPEFLTYFQNEAQLEKSRLLSDRFSAERPKGSFSTLEIQRTEQGDSAMYLCASSYGTGRTQETQYFGPGTRLLVL.

The chain employs TRBV10-3 and TRBJ1-2; TRBD1 matches 7 bases. Per the germline V gene, CDR1 is ENHRY and CDR2 is SYGVKD. V lost 6 bases to trimming and J lost 1 base; unmatched junction nucleotides: 5. This CDR3 spans 14 amino acids. The CDR3 protein is CAIRGTDGNYGYTF. The CDR3 bases are TGTGCCATCAGAGGGACAGATGGTAACTATGGCTACACCTTC.

This chain links TRBV13 with TRBJ2-2; D is possibly TRBD2 (5 bases). Trimming shortened V by 7 bases and J by 7 bases, and 19 bases separated the two germline ends. Germline CDR1 PRHDT, CDR2 FYEKMQ (reference sequence). This CDR3 has 15 amino acids. The CDR3 spells CASTMGRRLGGELFF. CDR3 in DNA: TGTGCCAGCACCATGGGCAGGAGGTTAGGCGGGGAGCTGTTTTTT.

J is TRBJ2-3 and V is TRBV4-3, with a possible D match to TRBD2 (7 bases). The germline V and J ends were trimmed by 1 base and 5 bases, with 16 bases remaining between them. CDR3 length equals 16 residues. Germline V lookup: CDR1 LGHNA, CDR2 YSLEER. The CDR3 is CASSQVGGAQEDTQYF. DNA for the CDR3: TGCGCCAGCAGCCAAGTGGGGGGGGCCCAGGAAGATACGCAGTATTTT.

J is TRBJ1-2 and V is TRBV19; the match to TRBD1 covers 7 bases. This CDR3 region has 14 residues. V dropped 4 bases and J dropped 7; count of bases not matched to a gene: 9. Germline loops: CDR1 LNHDA, CDR2 SQIVND (reference sequence). The DNA for the CDR3 is TGTGCCAGTAGTACCTCGACAGGGTCGTTTGGCTACACCTTC. It codes for CASSTSTGSFGYTF.

V and J are TRBV5-6 and TRBJ2-7, with 8 bases fitting TRBD1. The CDR3 has 13 residues. Losses at the gene ends were 0 bases for V and 5 bases for J; bases not matched to a gene: 1. Germline assignment: CDR1 SGHDT and CDR2 YYEEEE. CDR3 in amino acids: CASSLAGGHEQYF. The CDR3 DNA reads TGTGCCAGCAGCTTGGCAGGGGGCCACGAGCAGTACTTC.

The chain combines TRBV27 with TRBJ2-7, with D possibly TRBD1 on 6 matching bases. Deletions cut 2 bases from V and 3 bases from J, with 11 bases between. The V gene's germline CDR1 is MNHEY and CDR2 SMNVEV (reference sequence). The CDR3 is 14 residues long. CDR3 DNA sequence: TGTGCCAGCAGTTTACCAGGGACAAACTACGAGCAGTACTTC. Translated, it gives CASSLPGTNYEQYF.

The V gene is TRBV27, the J gene TRBJ2-7, with TRBD2 matching 12 bases. V was clipped by 3 bases and J by 5 bases; unmatched bases: 11. Germline CDR1 is MNHEY and CDR2 is SMNVEV (reference sequence). There are 17 residues in the CDR3. The CDR3 region has the DNA TGTGCCAGCAGTTTGAGACTAGCGGGGGTAATGACCCACGAGCAGTACTTC. Its translation is CASSLRLAGVMTHEQYF.

This clone was detected only once. The same CDR3 arises from other DNA sequences in this sample as well. This chain joins TRBV2 and TRBJ2-2, with 9 bases lining up with TRBD2. Germline V gene sequence: CDR1 SNHLY, CDR2 FYNNEI. Trimming cost V 7 bases and J 4 bases; bases outside gene matches: 4. There are 14 residues in the CDR3. CDR3 coding DNA: TGTGCCAGCATACGGCGGGGGGGCACCGGGGAGCTGTTTTTT. This codes for CASIRRGGTGELFF.

This rearrangement joins TRBV2 to TRBJ2-4; D may be TRBD1 (6 bases). The CDR3 sequence is 13 residues long. The germline V and J ends were trimmed by 4 bases and 4 bases, with 8 bases remaining between them. Germline V gives CDR1 SNHLY, CDR2 FYNNEI. The CDR3 DNA reads TGTGCCAGCAGTGGGACAGTAAAAAACATTCAGTACTTC. It codes for CASSGTVKNIQYF. The whole variable domain, remainder taken from reference TRBV2 and TRBJ2-4, is EPEVTQTPSHQVTQMGQEVILRCVPISNHLYFYWYRQILGQKVEFLVSFYNNEISEKSEIFDDQFSVERPDGSNFTLKIRSTKLEDSAMYFCASSGTVKNIQYFGAGTRLSVL.

The chain recombines TRBV20-1 with TRBJ1-5; D unclear. CDR1 is DFQATT and CDR2 is SNEGSKA in the germline V gene (reference sequence). V gave up 3 bases and J gave up 6 bases, with 12 bases separating them. This CDR3 contains 13 residues. Here the CDR3 DNA reads TGCAGTGCTAGTTTCAGGTCCGGTCAGCCCCAGCATTTT. Amino acid sequence: CSASFRSGQPQHF.

The chain has TRBV10-3 and TRBJ1-4; D might be TRBD1 (5 bases). Germline CDR1 ENHRY, CDR2 SYGVKD. This CDR3 contains 16 residues. Trimming cost V 2 bases and J 2 bases, with 12 bases left between them. DNA of the CDR3: TGTGCCATCAGTGAGGGACATGGGCAGACTAATGAAAAACTGTTTTTT. Amino acid sequence: CAISEGHGQTNEKLFF.

This clone was counted only a few times. The chain is built from TRBV4-3 and TRBJ2-1; 11 nucleotides line up with TRBD2. The CDR3 runs to 15 residues. V dropped 6 bases and J dropped 2; count of bases not matched to a gene: 3. Germline lookup yields CDR1 LGHNA and CDR2 YSLEER. CDR3: CASRYSGGAYNEQFF. CDR3 nucleotide sequence: TGCGCCAGCAGGTATAGCGGGGGGGCCTACAATGAGCAGTTCTTC.

V gene TRBV28 combines with J gene TRBJ2-1; 10 bases map to TRBD2. After removal of 2 bases from V and 6 bases from J, the junction contained 10 bases not matched to a gene. This CDR3 contains 17 residues. Germline values: CDR1 MDHEN, CDR2 SYDVKM. CDR3 coding DNA: TGTGCCAGCAGTTTACCCCTAGGAGCGGGGGGGAGCAATGAGCAGTTCTTC. It is translated as CASSLPLGAGGSNEQFF.

V and J are TRBV28 and TRBJ2-1; D possibly corresponds to TRBD1 (5 bases). The V gene lost 6 bases and the J gene lost 3 bases, with 15 bases spanning the gap. Germline CDR1 MDHEN, CDR2 SYDVKM. The CDR3 has 15 residues. In nucleotides, the CDR3 is TGTGCCAGCAGCCTCCAGGGCGATCTCTACAATGAGCAGTTCTTC. Its translation: CASSLQGDLYNEQFF.

The CDR3 loop is CASSRAGSEGGYTF. The CDR3 bases are TGTGCCAGCTCACGTGCGGGATCCGAAGGGGGCTACACCTTC. The gene calls are TRBV18 and TRBJ1-2; D ambiguous. Germline V CDR1 and CDR2: KGHSH, LQKENI. Trimming took off 4 bases at V and 8 bases at J, with 17 bases between the two ends. The CDR3 has 14 residues.

The chain uses TRBV5-1 and TRBJ2-7, with TRBD2 matching over 10 bases. Germline-derived CDR1 and CDR2 are SGHRS and YFSETQ. V dropped 2 bases and J dropped 2; count of bases not matched to a gene: 4. The length of the CDR3 is 15 residues. Here the CDR3 reads CASSFLAGETYEQYF. In DNA form, the CDR3 reads TGCGCCAGCAGCTTCCTAGCGGGGGAAACCTACGAGCAGTACTTC. The full variable domain, in which reference TRBV5-1 and TRBJ2-7 provide the parts outside the CDR3, is KAGVTQTPRYLIKTRGQQVTLSCSPISGHRSVSWYQQTPGQGLQFLFEYFSETQRNKGNFPGRFSGRQFSNSRSEMNVSTLELGDSALYLCASSFLAGETYEQYFGPGTRLTVT.